This TCR beta chain was found in a study of blood T cell repertoires in COVID-19. Across the study: Samples came from the United States, Italy and Spain, spanning acute and convalescent COVID-19. The analysed material was cDNA or gDNA that came from T cells, B-cell-depleted T cells, or PBMCs.

After removal of 6 bases from V and 3 bases from J, the junction contained 6 bases not matched to a gene. Germline lookup yields CDR1 SNHLY and CDR2 FYNNEI. The CDR3 totals 15 residues. As handled by the study authors: Amplification of reference gene primers was used by the study to estimate nucleated cell counts. Data came from immunoSEQ multiplex PCR; TCRdb stores just in-frame clones and leaves some out. D and trimming come from the DNA, and the V and J calls and clone size come from that table. The table records 170,000 or so clones, approximately 84% of them present only once. This TCR was recovered from a young man with active or convalescent COVID-19. The sequencing sample was made of peripheral blood. This rearrangement joins TRBV2 to TRBJ2-1; 9 bases align to TRBD2. The DNA of the CDR3 is TGTGCCAGCAGCCCTGGGACTAGCTTCTACAATGAGCAGTTCTTC. It codes for CASSPGTSFYNEQFF. The entire variable domain, with the rest obtained from reference TRBV2 and TRBJ2-1, is as follows: EPEVTQTPSHQVTQMGQEVILRCVPISNHLYFYWYRQILGQKVEFLVSFYNNEISEKSEIFDDQFSVERPDGSNFTLKIRSTKLEDSAMYFCASSPGTSFYNEQFFGPGTRLTVL.